What follows are 32 T cell receptor beta chains derived from one specimen sequenced in a study of blood T cell repertoires in COVID-19. Libraries were prepared by immunoSEQ multiplex PCR; TCRdb keeps only in-frame clonotypes and omits some of them. The data contain roughly 280,000 clones, more than 85% of them singletons. The sequencing sample was made of peripheral blood. The receptors originated from a man aged 18 to 29 with active or convalescent COVID-19.

This chain connects TRBV6-2 or TRBV6-3 to TRBJ1-1; D might be TRBD1 (6 bases). CDR3 length equals 12 residues. CDR1 is MNHEY, CDR2 SVGEGT, per germline. Trimming pared 5 bases from V and 3 bases from J, leaving 7 bases between. CDR3 region: CASSHRDTEAFF. DNA of the CDR3: TGTGCCAGCAGTCACAGGGACACTGAAGCTTTCTTT.

The chain is built from TRBV11-2 and TRBJ1-1; a weak D match, TRBD1 (5 bases). Germline assignment: CDR1 SGHAT and CDR2 FQNNGV. Trimming took off 2 bases at V and 0 bases at J, with 13 bases between the two ends. This CDR3 spans 16 amino acids. CDR3 bases: TGTGCCAGCAGCTTAACCCGGACGGGGGTGAACACTGAAGCTTTCTTT. Its protein is CASSLTRTGVNTEAFF.

This clone was seen only once. The V and J genes are TRBV5-1 and TRBJ2-2; 10 nucleotides align to TRBD1. The length of the CDR3 is 17 residues. The ends lost 5 bases at V and 6 bases at J; junction bases unmatched: 13. Germline CDR1 and CDR2: SGHRS and YFSETQ. CDR3: CASRIPFGTGVAGELFF. The DNA for the CDR3 is TGCGCCAGCAGGATCCCTTTCGGGACAGGGGTTGCCGGGGAGCTGTTTTTT.

The chain links TRBV3-1 (or the pseudogene TRBV3-2) to TRBJ1-5; 9 positions agree with TRBD1. CDR3 length: 14 residues. Trimming took 5 bases from V and 7 from J; bases not matched to a gene: 6. The germline V gene encodes CDR1 LGHDT and CDR2 YNNKEL (reference sequence). The CDR3 spells CASSYGQGSQPQHF. CDR3 bases: TGTGCCAGCAGCTACGGACAGGGGAGCCAGCCCCAGCATTTT.

The genes are TRBV2 and TRBJ1-2; possible D gene TRBD1, 6 bases. Germline assignment: CDR1 SNHLY and CDR2 FYNNEI. This CDR3 contains 15 residues. With 4 bases removed from V and 3 bases from J, the gap between germline ends came to 15 bases. The CDR3 reads CASSVQGLNDYGYTF. The CDR3 DNA follows: TGTGCCAGCAGTGTTCAGGGGTTGAACGACTATGGCTACACCTTC.

This clone turned up a few times. The V call is TRBV5-1, the J call TRBJ2-2; D is perhaps TRBD2 (5 bases). The CDR3 consists of 14 residues. The ends were cut back, 1 base at V and 3 bases at J, with 7 bases in the middle. Germline V gene lookup returns CDR1 SGHRS and CDR2 YFSETQ. The CDR3 protein is CASSLYGDTGELFF. CDR3 nucleotides: TGCGCCAGCAGCTTGTACGGGGACACCGGGGAGCTGTTTTTT.

V gene TRBV24-1 combines with J gene TRBJ2-6; D is undetermined. CDR3 length: 15 amino acids. Germline V CDR1 and CDR2: KGHDR, SFDVKD. V was shortened by 2 bases and J by 0 bases, with 4 bases between the two germline ends. In DNA form, the CDR3 reads TGTGCCACCAGTGATTCCGTCTCTGGGGCCAACGTCCTGACTTTC. Protein product: CATSDSVSGANVLTF.

The rearrangement uses TRBV7-9 and TRBJ2-7; 7 nucleotides agree with TRBD2. The CDR3 consists of 14 residues. From germline, CDR1 is SEHNR and CDR2 FQNEAQ (reference sequence). J lost 5 bases, V lost 7 bases, and 11 bases had no gene match. The CDR3 spells CASTASGAENEQYF. DNA for the CDR3: TGTGCCAGCACCGCGAGCGGGGCGGAAAACGAGCAGTACTTC.

The V call is TRBV10-3, the J call TRBJ2-7; perhaps TRBD2 as D (6 bases). CDR3 size: 16 residues. V was trimmed by 4 bases and J by 3 bases, leaving 19 bases between them. Looked up from germline, CDR1 is ENHRY and CDR2 is SYGVKD. CDR3 nucleotides: TGTGCCATCAGTGCCAGAGGGACTGTTACGGACTACGAGCAGTACTTC. Amino acids: CAISARGTVTDYEQYF.

The gene calls are TRBV19 and TRBJ1-3; D remains ambiguous. V lost 4 bases, J lost 0 bases, and 13 bases lay in between. The CDR3 runs 16 residues. In germline, CDR1 is LNHDA, CDR2 SQIVND (reference sequence). The CDR3 sequence is CASSRRRTPSGNTIYF. The CDR3 DNA is TGTGCCAGTAGTAGGAGAAGGACTCCCTCTGGAAACACCATATATTTT.

The rearrangement uses TRBV29-1 and TRBJ2-2, with a tentative D call TRBD1 (6 bases). Trimming removed 5 bases at V and 4 bases at J, with 14 bases between. The CDR3 has 14 amino acids. Germline values: CDR1 SQVTM, CDR2 ANQGSEA. CDR3 protein: CSVPLTGSTGELFF. CDR3 DNA sequence: TGCAGCGTTCCCCTAACAGGGAGCACCGGGGAGCTGTTTTTT.

A few counts support this clone. CDR3 sequence (DNA): TGTGCCAGTTGCGGGGAAGCTTTCTTT. Translation: CASCGEAFF. V is TRBV7-3 and J is TRBJ1-1, with D unresolved. The CDR3 consists of 9 residues. Germline V CDR1 and CDR2: SGHTA, FQGTGA. Trimming shortened V by 9 bases and J by 8 bases, and 7 bases separated the two germline ends.

This clone was seen a single time. The gene calls are TRBV4-2 and TRBJ1-2; no definite D call. The V gene's germline CDR1 is LGHNA and CDR2 YNFKEQ. V was shortened by 1 base and J by 4 bases, with 10 bases between the two germline ends. CDR3 length: 14 amino acids. CDR3 nucleotide sequence: TGTGCCAGCAGCCAAGGGTCGCAGTCCTATGGCTACACCTTC. Amino acids: CASSQGSQSYGYTF.

The chain joins TRBV27 to TRBJ1-4, with 7 bases fitting TRBD1. Germline V gene data show CDR1 as MNHEY and CDR2 as SMNVEV (reference sequence). The CDR3 loop spans 14 amino acids. With V trimmed by 2 bases and J by 7 bases, 4 bases remained unmatched. In DNA form, the CDR3 reads TGTGCCAGCAGTTTAAGACGGGACAGTGAAAAACTGTTTTTT. It is translated as CASSLRRDSEKLFF.

The chain is built from TRBV27 and TRBJ2-5; D remains unclear. Germline V gene data show CDR1 as MNHEY and CDR2 as SMNVEV (reference sequence). The CDR3 contains 13 residues. Trimming took 8 bases from V and 2 from J, leaving 12 bases between them. CDR3 loop: CASAQVSQETQYF. The CDR3 DNA follows: TGTGCCAGCGCCCAGGTTTCGCAAGAGACCCAGTACTTC.

This clone was counted only a few times. The CDR3 nucleotides are TGTGCCAGCAGTCCGGGACAGGTGTATGGCTACACCTTC. It specifies CASSPGQVYGYTF. The V and J genes are TRBV6-6 and TRBJ1-2, with 8 bases fitting TRBD1. The V gene's germline CDR1 is MNHNY and CDR2 SVGAGI (reference sequence). V lost 5 bases to trimming and J lost 5 bases; unmatched junction nucleotides: 4. The CDR3 extends over 13 amino acids.

The V call is TRBV19, the J call TRBJ1-3, with 9 positions matching TRBD1. The CDR3 is 16 amino acids. V gave up 5 bases and J gave up 4 bases; unmatched junction bases: 9. CDR1 is LNHDA and CDR2 is SQIVND in the germline V gene (reference sequence). The CDR3 DNA follows: TGTGCCAGTAGTTCCACCGGGACAGGGAGCGGAAACACCATATATTTT. Protein product: CASSSTGTGSGNTIYF.

V gene TRBV5-1 combines with J gene TRBJ1-2, with TRBD1 matching 8 bases. Germline-derived CDR1 and CDR2 are SGHRS and YFSETQ. V shed 0 bases, J shed 6 bases, and the junction held 4 bases outside the gene matches. The CDR3 extends over 14 amino acids. CDR3 DNA: TGCGCCAGCAGCTTGGTTGGGGACAGGAATGGCTACACCTTC. This sequence encodes CASSLVGDRNGYTF. The complete variable domain, with remaining parts taken from reference TRBV5-1 and TRBJ1-2, reads KAGVTQTPRYLIKTRGQQVTLSCSPISGHRSVSWYQQTPGQGLQFLFEYFSETQRNKGNFPGRFSGRQFSNSRSEMNVSTLELGDSALYLCASSLVGDRNGYTFGSGTRLTVV.

The chain's CDR3 is CASSRNSYNEQFF. CDR3 sequence (DNA): TGTGCCAGCAGTCGTAATTCCTACAATGAGCAGTTCTTC. The chain recombines TRBV7-3 with TRBJ2-1; D remains unclear. The CDR3 consists of 13 residues. V gave up 6 bases and J gave up 1 base, with 7 bases separating them. Germline V gives CDR1 SGHTA, CDR2 FQGTGA.

The rearrangement joins TRBV7-6 to TRBJ2-3, with TRBD2 identical over 8 bases. With V trimmed by 5 bases and J by 2 bases, 6 bases remained unmatched. Germline V lookup: CDR1 SGHVS, CDR2 FNYEAQ. The CDR3 consists of 15 residues. In nucleotides, the CDR3 is TGTGCCAGCAGCCCGACTAGCGTATTCACAGATACGCAGTATTTT. This codes for CASSPTSVFTDTQYF.

In this sample, this clone turned up a few times. The chain employs TRBV9 and TRBJ1-5; 7 bases match TRBD1. CDR1 and CDR2 from the germline V gene are SGDLS and YYNGEE. CDR3 size: 15 residues. V lost 3 bases to trimming and J lost 3 bases; unmatched junction nucleotides: 6. CDR3 sequence: CASSGEGQLNQPQHF. The DNA of the CDR3 is TGTGCCAGCAGCGGAGAGGGACAGCTCAATCAGCCCCAGCATTTT.

This sequence joins TRBV10-1 and TRBJ2-4; D is perhaps TRBD2 (5 bases). V lost 3 bases, J lost 8 bases, and 8 bases lay in between. The CDR3 spans 12 residues. The germline gives CDR1 WNHNN, CDR2 SYGVQD (reference sequence). CDR3 sequence (DNA): TGCGCCAGCAGTGACTTCGGGGACATTCAGTACTTC. This translates into CASSDFGDIQYF.

The chain is built from TRBV11-2 and TRBJ1-1; 7 bases agree with TRBD1. Germline-derived CDR1 and CDR2 are SGHAT and FQNNGV. This CDR3 comprises 13 residues. After removal of 3 bases from V and 4 bases from J, the junction contained 2 bases not matched to a gene. In DNA form, the CDR3 reads TGTGCCAGCAGCTTCGGGACAGCCACTGAAGCTTTCTTT. It is translated as CASSFGTATEAFF.

This clone appeared a few times. The V call is TRBV4-2, the J call TRBJ2-2, with D hard to call. V was shortened by 6 bases and J by 7 bases, with 15 bases between the two germline ends. CDR1 and CDR2 from the germline V gene are LGHNA and YNFKEQ. The CDR3 is 14 residues long. DNA of the CDR3: TGTGCCAGCAGTCAGGAAATTAGTGGCGGGGAGCTGTTTTTT. Translated: CASSQEISGGELFF.

The rearrangement links TRBV7-8 to TRBJ2-7; D is unclear. Per germline, CDR1 SGHVS and CDR2 FQNEAQ. The V and J ends lost 0 bases and 6 bases respectively, with 6 bases between them. CDR3 size: 12 residues. Here the CDR3 DNA reads TGTGCCAGCAGCTTAGCATCTTCCGAGCAGTACTTC. Its protein is CASSLASSEQYF.

The rearrangement joins TRBV10-3 to TRBJ2-2; D might be TRBD2 (6 bases). CDR3 size: 17 residues. Germline loops: CDR1 ENHRY, CDR2 SYGVKD. Deletions cut 2 bases from V and 5 bases from J, with 18 bases between. The CDR3, as DNA: TGTGCCATCAGTGAGAAGGGGAGGCAGGTACGAACCGGGGAGCTGTTTTTT. The encoded protein is CAISEKGRQVRTGELFF.

This clone occurred once. The chain links TRBV2 to TRBJ2-5, with D perhaps matching TRBD1 (5 bases). The V gene's germline CDR1 is SNHLY and CDR2 FYNNEI. The CDR3 runs 13 residues. The germline V and J ends were trimmed by 10 bases and 0 bases, with 12 bases remaining between them. The CDR3 is CATDDRDQETQYF. The CDR3 coding sequence is TGTGCCACTGACGACAGAGACCAAGAGACCCAGTACTTC. Using reference TRBV2 and TRBJ2-5 for the parts outside the CDR3, the full variable domain is EPEVTQTPSHQVTQMGQEVILRCVPISNHLYFYWYRQILGQKVEFLVSFYNNEISEKSEIFDDQFSVERPDGSNFTLKIRSTKLEDSAMYFCATDDRDQETQYFGPGTRLLVL.

The chain has TRBV28 and TRBJ1-6, with TRBD1 as a possible D gene (6 bases). The CDR3 is 16 residues long. V gave up 6 bases and J gave up 0 bases, with 12 bases separating them. Germline CDR1 is MDHEN and CDR2 is SYDVKM. Here the CDR3 reads CASRDRKSSYNSPLHF. CDR3 coding DNA: TGTGCCAGCAGGGACAGAAAGAGCTCCTATAATTCACCCCTCCACTTT.

This clone was counted a single time. The chain is built from TRBV29-1 and TRBJ1-4; 10 positions agree with TRBD1. The CDR3 covers 16 residues. Germline V gene data show CDR1 as SQVTM and CDR2 as ANQGSEA. Germline trimming cut 6 bases from V and 7 bases from J; bases unmatched to any gene: 14. CDR3 nucleotides: TGCAGCGTCGAACCCTTGGGACAGGGGAGAGGTGAAAAACTGTTTTTT. Protein product: CSVEPLGQGRGEKLFF.

V usage is TRBV3-1 (or the pseudogene TRBV3-2) and J usage is TRBJ1-1; D gene unclear. The CDR3 is made up of 17 amino acids. V was pared by 3 bases and J by 2 bases, with 19 bases between. The germline CDR1 and CDR2 sequences are LGHDT and YNNKEL (reference sequence). CDR3 nucleotide sequence: TGTGCCAGCAGCCATCCCTACGGGAAGGGAATTAACACTGAAGCTTTCTTT. Translating it yields CASSHPYGKGINTEAFF.

V usage is TRBV29-1 and J usage is TRBJ2-7, with TRBD2 as a possible D gene (6 bases). Between the trimmed V and J ends, which lost 6 bases and 6 bases, there was a span of 15 bases. The germline CDR1 and CDR2 sequences are SQVTM and ANQGSEA. This CDR3 contains 12 residues. The CDR3 DNA reads TGCAGCGTGCGAAGAGGAGGGCCCGAGCAGTACTTC. Translation: CSVRRGGPEQYF.

This clone occurred a few times. V gene TRBV30 combines with J gene TRBJ1-4; 7 positions match TRBD1. Germline V CDR1 and CDR2: GTSNPN, SVGIG (reference sequence). With V trimmed by 4 bases and J by 6 bases, 8 bases remained unmatched. The CDR3 is 14 residues long. Here the CDR3 DNA reads TGTGCCTGGAACCCCTTAGGGGGCTATGAAAAACTGTTTTTT. It yields the protein CAWNPLGGYEKLFF.